A selection of T cell receptor beta chains follows, all from one sample in a study of shared clonotypes between healthy human individuals. Clones were read by immunoSEQ multiplex PCR, and TCRdb kept only the in-frame ones, dropping some. The table records around 200,000 clones, approximately 92% of them present only once. The sample consisted of naive CD4+ T cells sorted from blood. Every receptor here comes from a woman in her twenties or thirties in good health. The CDR3 runs from the conserved cysteine through the conserved F or W. A D gene is named only where the DNA matches it firmly. Some rows mark clone size as missing; the rest say once, few, many or name a class of expanded clone.

cdr3_length,d_call,v_call,j_call,clone_size,cdr3_nt,cdr3_aa
15,NA,TRBV5-4,TRBJ2-7,NA,TGTGCCAGCAGCTTGGTATCACGGAGATCTGTGAAGCAGTACTTC,CASSLVSRRSVKQYF
14,NA,TRBV4-1,TRBJ1-5,NA,TGCGCCAGCAGCCAACAGAAGGGGGATCAGCCCCAGCATTTT,CASSQQKGDQPQHF
13,NA,TRBV6-6,TRBJ2-7,NA,TGTGCCAGCAGTTACGGGGTAGGCTACGAGCAGTACTTC,CASSYGVGYEQYF
10,NA,TRBV11-2,TRBJ2-7,few,TGTGCCAGCGGCGTTTACGAGCAGTACTTC,CASGVYEQYF
13,NA,TRBV2,TRBJ1-1,NA,TGTGCCAGCACCTGGGGGGAGGGCACTGAAGCTTTCTTT,CASTWGEGTEAFF
14,TRBD2,TRBV2,TRBJ2-7,NA,TGTGCCAGCAGTCAACTAGCGGGAGCTGGTGAGCAGTACTTC,CASSQLAGAGEQYF
15,NA,TRBV27,TRBJ2-2,NA,TGTGCCAGCAGTTTGAGTCAGGGGAACACCGGGGAGCTGTTTTTT,CASSLSQGNTGELFF
15,TRBD2,TRBV2,TRBJ2-7,NA,TGTGCCAGCAGCTTTAGCGGGAGGGTGTCCTACGAGCAGTACTTC,CASSFSGRVSYEQYF
14,NA,TRBV5-8,TRBJ1-6,NA,TGTGCCAGCAGCCGGAGGACAGCCAATTCACCCCTCCACTTT,CASSRRTANSPLHF
13,NA,TRBV5-1,TRBJ1-1,NA,TGCGCCAGCAGCTTGCAAATGAACACTGAAGCTTTCTTT,CASSLQMNTEAFF
12,NA,TRBV2,TRBJ2-7,NA,TGTGCCAGCAGTGTGGACCTATACGAGCAGTACTTC,CASSVDLYEQYF
15,NA,TRBV19,TRBJ1-5,NA,TGTGCCAGTAGTGCGCGGGACGTTAGCAATCAGCCCCAGCATTTT,CASSARDVSNQPQHF
17,NA,TRBV28,TRBJ1-5,NA,TGTGCCAGCAGTTTATACGGCGCCCGTCATAGCAATCAGCCCCAGCATTTT,CASSLYGARHSNQPQHF
14,NA,TRBV6-5,TRBJ2-7,NA,TGTGCCAGCTCCAGCGGCGTACACTCCTACGAGCAGTACTTC,CASSSGVHSYEQYF
13,NA,TRBV5-1,TRBJ2-7,few,TGCGCCAGCAGCTTGGACGGCTTCGGCGAGCAGTACTTC,CASSLDGFGEQYF
17,TRBD2,TRBV23-1,TRBJ2-7,NA,TGCGCCAGCAGTCACCCTCGGATGGTAGCGGGTTACTACGAGCAGTACTTC,CASSHPRMVAGYYEQYF
12,NA,TRBV18,TRBJ2-5,NA,TGTGCCAGCTCACCCGACCAAGAGACCCAGTACTTC,CASSPDQETQYF
17,NA,TRBV4-1,TRBJ2-1,NA,TGCGCCAGCAGCCCCGGCCGGGGGCGAAGTATAGACAATGAGCAGTTCTTC,CASSPGRGRSIDNEQFF
17,NA,TRBV9,TRBJ2-1,NA,TGTGCCAGCAGCGTCCCCCCCCTGGGGAGCTCCTACAATGAGCAGTTCTTC,CASSVPPLGSSYNEQFF
14,NA,TRBV5-6,TRBJ2-7,NA,TGTGCCAGCAGCTTGTGGGGGTTCTCCTACGAGCAGTACTTC,CASSLWGFSYEQYF
13,NA,TRBV5-4,TRBJ2-3,once,TGTGCCAGCAGCCTATACAGCACAGATACGCAGTATTTT,CASSLYSTDTQYF
12,TRBD1,TRBV2,TRBJ2-7,once,TGTGCCAGCAGGACAGGGCCCTACGAGCAGTACTTC,CASRTGPYEQYF
13,TRBD1,TRBV28,TRBJ2-7,NA,TGTGCCAGCGGACCGGGACAGGGCTACGAGCAGTACTTC,CASGPGQGYEQYF
12,NA,TRBV7-2,TRBJ2-7,NA,TGTGCCAGCAGCCCCCCTGGGTACGAGCAGTACTTC,CASSPPGYEQYF
13,NA,TRBV6-1,TRBJ2-7,NA,TGTGCCAGCAGTTCTCATAGCTCCTACGAGCAGTACTTC,CASSSHSSYEQYF
12,NA,TRBV6-1,TRBJ2-7,NA,TGTGCCAGCAGTGCACAGGGCTACGAGCAGTACTTC,CASSAQGYEQYF
14,NA,TRBV6-5,TRBJ1-4,once,TGTGCCAGCAGCCGACAGGAATATAATGAAAAACTGTTTTTT,CASSRQEYNEKLFF
16,NA,TRBV27,TRBJ2-7,NA,TGTGCCAGCAGTCCGACCCCGGGACAAAGCTCCTACGAGCAGTACTTC,CASSPTPGQSSYEQYF
15,NA,TRBV2,TRBJ2-6,NA,TGTGCCAGCCGACGGTTGGGCTCTGGGGCCAACGTCCTGACTTTC,CASRRLGSGANVLTF
15,NA,TRBV9,TRBJ2-2,NA,TGTGCCAGCAGCACGAGGACTGGTAACACCGGGGAGCTGTTTTTT,CASSTRTGNTGELFF
16,TRBD1,TRBV29-1,TRBJ2-3,once,TGCAGCGTTGATCGGGACAGGTGGTCTAGCACAGATACGCAGTATTTT,CSVDRDRWSSTDTQYF
15,NA,TRBV30,TRBJ2-1,NA,TGTGCCTGGAGCCTTCTCGAAACTGGTTACAATGAGCAGTTCTTC,CAWSLLETGYNEQFF
13,NA,TRBV27,TRBJ1-5,NA,TGTGCCAGCAGTTTAAGACGGACGGGCCCCCAGCATTTT,CASSLRRTGPQHF
15,TRBD1,TRBV9,TRBJ1-3,NA,TGTGCCAGCAGCCCCGGGACAGTCTCTGGAAACACCATATATTTT,CASSPGTVSGNTIYF
12,NA,TRBV6-1,TRBJ1-1,NA,TGTGCCAGCAGTGAGTACCCCACTGAAGCTTTCTTT,CASSEYPTEAFF
14,NA,TRBV4-2,TRBJ2-5,NA,TGTGCCAGCAGCCAAGAACAGGACCAAGAGACCCAGTACTTC,CASSQEQDQETQYF
19,NA,TRBV19,TRBJ1-1,NA,TGTGCCAGTAGTACTCCTGGGCGGCGAGCTTACCCTGGTGACACTGAAGCTTTCTTT,CASSTPGRRAYPGDTEAFF
18,TRBD2,TRBV5-1,TRBJ2-3,NA,TGCGCCAGCAGCTTATCTAGCGGGAGGGCCTTATTGACAGATACGCAGTATTTT,CASSLSSGRALLTDTQYF
16,NA,TRBV9,TRBJ2-2,once,TGTGCCAGCAGCGTAGTGAGTCTCACAAACACCGGGGAGCTGTTTTTT,CASSVVSLTNTGELFF
14,NA,TRBV5-1,TRBJ1-1,NA,TGCGCCAGCAGGTCCGGGACTGCGAACACTGAAGCTTTCTTT,CASRSGTANTEAFF
14,NA,TRBV28,TRBJ2-3,NA,TGTGCCAGTAACGGGACCCCAAACACAGATACGCAGTATTTT,CASNGTPNTDTQYF
14,NA,TRBV5-4,TRBJ2-7,NA,TGTGCCAGCAGCCACCCGGACGGTACCTACGAGCAGTACTTC,CASSHPDGTYEQYF
9,NA,TRBV6-1,TRBJ1-5,NA,TGTGCCAGCAATGATCCCCAGCATTTT,CASNDPQHF
12,NA,TRBV7-9,TRBJ1-1,NA,TGTGCCAGCAAGGCAGGGAGGACTGAAGCTTTCTTT,CASKAGRTEAFF
15,NA,TRBV5-1,TRBJ2-5,NA,TGCGCCACGACCCAGGGAACAGGGTGGCAAGAGACCCAGTACTTC,CATTQGTGWQETQYF
13,TRBD1,TRBV2,TRBJ1-5,few,TGTGCCAGCACGACAGGGGGCAATCAGCCCCAGCATTTT,CASTTGGNQPQHF
14,NA,TRBV5-5,TRBJ1-2,NA,TGTGCCAGCAGCTTGTGGAGTTCTTACTATGGCTACACCTTC,CASSLWSSYYGYTF
17,TRBD1,TRBV16,TRBJ1-5,NA,TGTGCCAGCAGCCAATTTAGGCCAGGGGGCGCTTCGGGAACCCAGCATTTT,CASSQFRPGGASGTQHF
14,TRBD1,TRBV19,TRBJ2-7,NA,TGTGCCAGTAGTGCCGGACAGGCGTCGTACGAGCAGTACTTC,CASSAGQASYEQYF
18,NA,TRBV18,TRBJ1-5,NA,TGTGCCAGCTCACCGGGGTCGGGGGCTGTGGGGAAGAATCAGCCCCAGCATTTT,CASSPGSGAVGKNQPQHF
16,TRBD1,TRBV15,TRBJ1-5,NA,TGTGCCACCAGCAGAGATGCGCAGGGGGCAAAGCAGCCCCAGCATTTT,CATSRDAQGAKQPQHF
17,NA,TRBV4-2,TRBJ2-7,NA,TGTGCCAGCAGCCAAGATCTGGGGGCGGGATCGATCTACGAGCAGTACTTC,CASSQDLGAGSIYEQYF
13,NA,TRBV29-1,TRBJ1-4,NA,TGCAGCGTTGAAGACAGAGGACTCGAAAAACTGTTTTTT,CSVEDRGLEKLFF